A single sample is the source of the 28 T cell receptor beta chains below, sequenced in a study of T cells in Graves' hyperthyroidism and ophthalmopathy. RNA transcripts were the template for amplifying TCR beta CDR3 regions. In the first-round RT-PCR of the TCR CDR3, the HTBI primer set was used. In TCRdb, the multiplex PCR reads were re-called with MiXCR into one record per CDR3 protein. The sample lists hundreds of thousands of distinct CDR3 sequences; roughly 32% were seen once. The material sequenced was blood. All receptors come from a woman between 40 and 55 years old with Graves' hyperthyroidism.

The chain has TRBV7-2 and TRBJ2-2; D remains unclear. The CDR3 is made up of 16 amino acids. The V end lost 1 base, the J end lost 6 bases, and 15 bases lay between the germline ends. Germline V gives CDR1 SGHTA, CDR2 FQGNSA. The CDR3 sequence: CASSLGPQLISGELFF. CDR3 nucleotide sequence: TGTGCCAGCAGCTTAGGACCCCAGCTTATATCCGGGGAGCTGTTTTTT.

In this sample, this clonotype turned up many times. This chain uses TRBV7-9 with TRBJ1-2, with a tentative D call TRBD1 (6 bases). CDR1 and CDR2 (germline): SEHNR, FQNEAQ (reference sequence). The CDR3 is made up of 13 amino acids. Between the trimmed V and J ends, which lost 6 bases and 6 bases, there was a span of 14 bases. CDR3 in DNA: TGTGCCAGCAGTCTAAGGGGGTCGGATGGCTACACCTTC. It codes for CASSLRGSDGYTF.

This clonotype came up a few times. The gene calls are TRBV20-1 and TRBJ1-5; weak D call: TRBD1 (5 bases). The CDR3 loop spans 13 amino acids. V was clipped by 4 bases and J by 4 bases, with 11 bases between them. In germline, CDR1 is DFQATT, CDR2 SNEGSKA (reference sequence). The CDR3 sequence is CSATQGVNQPQHF. In DNA form, the CDR3 reads TGCAGTGCTACCCAAGGGGTAAATCAGCCCCAGCATTTT.

This chain joins TRBV7-2 and TRBJ1-6; 7 bases are shared with TRBD1. The CDR3 loop spans 15 amino acids. Looked up from germline, CDR1 is SGHTA and CDR2 is FQGNSA. Trimming took 4 bases from V and 6 from J; bases not matched to a gene: 6. CDR3 DNA sequence: TGTGCCAGCAGCTACCGGGGACAGCTTAATTCACCCCTCCACTTT. It yields the protein CASSYRGQLNSPLHF.

The chain employs TRBV7-9 and TRBJ1-2, with D possibly TRBD1 on 6 matching bases. The CDR3 sequence is 14 residues long. The germline V and J ends were trimmed by 5 bases and 4 bases, with 14 bases remaining between them. The germline gives CDR1 SEHNR, CDR2 FQNEAQ (reference sequence). The CDR3 DNA follows: TGTGCCAGCAGCCGCCAGGGGTCCGGCTATGGCTACACCTTC. Translating gives CASSRQGSGYGYTF.

This clonotype was detected ten times or more. The V and J genes are TRBV7-8 and TRBJ1-2; 7 bases fit TRBD1. This CDR3 contains 15 residues. The V and J ends lost 5 bases and 2 bases, in that order; junction bases with no gene match: 8. Germline-derived CDR1 and CDR2 are SGHVS and FQNEAQ. The CDR3 DNA reads TGTGCCAGCAGCCCTAGGACAGGCGGGAACTATGGCTACACCTTC. This gives the protein CASSPRTGGNYGYTF. The full variable domain, completed using reference TRBV7-8 and TRBJ1-2, is GAGVSQSPRYKVAKRGQDVALRCDPISGHVSLFWYQQALGQGPEFLTYFQNEAQLDKSGLPSDRFFAERPEGSVSTLKIQRTQQEDSAVYLCASSPRTGGNYGYTFGSGTRLTVV.

This chain links TRBV7-2 with TRBJ1-3; no firm D call. V gave up 0 bases and J gave up 4 bases, with 10 bases separating them. Germline lookup yields CDR1 SGHTA and CDR2 FQGNSA. This CDR3 comprises 15 residues. The CDR3 DNA follows: TGTGCCAGCAGCTTAGCGCCGGCTTGGGGAAACACCATATATTTT. It yields the protein CASSLAPAWGNTIYF.

This chain connects TRBV5-8 to TRBJ1-1, with D unresolved. V shed 0 bases and J shed 0 bases, with 9 bases lying between them. Germline CDR1 is SGHTS and CDR2 is YDEGEE. The CDR3 is 15 residues long. CDR3 bases: TGTGCCAGCAGCTTGGAACCCACCTTGAACACTGAAGCTTTCTTT. It translates to CASSLEPTLNTEAFF. The full variable domain, completed using reference TRBV5-8 and TRBJ1-1, is EAGVTQSPTHLIKTRGQQATLRCSPISGHTSVYWYQQALGLGLQFLLWYDEGEERNRGNFPPRFSGRQFPNYSSELNVNALELEDSALYLCASSLEPTLNTEAFFGQGTRLTVV.

This clonotype was counted many times. The rearrangement uses TRBV19 and TRBJ2-6; D gene uncertain. V dropped 9 bases and J dropped 0 bases, with 12 bases sitting between them. The V gene's germline CDR1 is LNHDA and CDR2 SQIVND (reference sequence). The CDR3 contains 15 residues. DNA for the CDR3: TGTGCCAGCCGGTGGATTCACTCTGGGGCCAACGTCCTGACTTTC. Translation: CASRWIHSGANVLTF.

This clonotype was recorded many times. The V gene is TRBV12-3 or TRBV12-4, the J gene TRBJ1-2; 7 bases fit TRBD1. The CDR3 runs 13 residues. With V trimmed by 6 bases and J by 2 bases, 3 bases remained unmatched. The CDR3, as DNA: TGTGCCAGCAGACAGACAGGGAACTATGGCTACACCTTC. Its protein is CASRQTGNYGYTF.

The chain joins TRBV29-1 to TRBJ1-1; tentative D call: TRBD1 (5 bases). The CDR3 spans 12 residues. V dropped 6 bases and J dropped 10 bases, with 18 bases sitting between them. The germline V gene encodes CDR1 SQVTM and CDR2 ANQGSEA. CDR3 in amino acids: CSVGSTGVPAFF. CDR3 DNA sequence: TGCAGCGTGGGTTCGACGGGGGTGCCAGCTTTCTTT.

This clonotype was picked up many times. This rearrangement joins TRBV24-1 to TRBJ1-4, with no clear D. V was pared by 4 bases and J by 4 bases, with 6 bases between. CDR3 length: 13 amino acids. The germline V gene encodes CDR1 KGHDR and CDR2 SFDVKD. CDR3 amino acids: CATSEPDNEKLFF. The DNA of the CDR3 is TGTGCCACCAGTGAACCGGATAATGAAAAACTGTTTTTT.

As to this clonotype: This may be a read error: a much more frequent sequence differs by one nucleotide. V is TRBV19 and J is TRBJ2-7; 7 bases align to TRBD1. Germline-derived CDR1 and CDR2 are LNHDA and SQIVND (reference sequence). The CDR3 has 15 residues. The DNA for the CDR3 is TGTGCCAGTAGTATGCGCGAGACAGGGACCTACGAGCGGTACTTC. This gives the protein CASSMRETGTYERYF.

This clonotype was seen ten or more times. V gene TRBV7-8 combines with J gene TRBJ2-5; a weak D match, TRBD2 (5 bases). V was cut by 0 bases and J by 4 bases, with 6 bases left in between. The length of the CDR3 is 13 residues. Germline values: CDR1 SGHVS, CDR2 FQNEAQ. This CDR3 reads CASSLAGVETQYF. The CDR3 nucleotides are TGTGCCAGCAGCTTAGCGGGAGTAGAGACCCAGTACTTC.

This clonotype was recorded many times. The chain carries TRBV19 and TRBJ1-2, with 9 bases lining up with TRBD1. CDR1 is LNHDA and CDR2 is SQIVND in the germline V gene (reference sequence). The CDR3 runs 14 residues. V was clipped by 10 bases and J by 3 bases; unmatched bases: 9. Here the CDR3 DNA reads TGTGCCACACAACCGGGACAGGGCGACTATGGCTACACCTTC. Translation: CATQPGQGDYGYTF.

The chain has TRBV10-3 and TRBJ2-7; TRBD1 matches 8 bases. Germline V gives CDR1 ENHRY, CDR2 SYGVKD. The length of the CDR3 is 15 residues. After removal of 10 bases from V and 4 bases from J, the junction contained 15 bases not matched to a gene. The CDR3 DNA follows: TGTGCCAGCAGCATCACCAGGCAGGGGGCATACGAGCAGTACTTC. Translated: CASSITRQGAYEQYF.

This clonotype was observed at least ten times. With a much larger clone just one base away, this may be a read error. The chain uses TRBV5-8 and TRBJ1-6, with D unclear. Trimming removed 2 bases from V and 7 bases from J, with 4 bases in between. CDR3 length: 12 amino acids. Germline V gene data show CDR1 as SGHTS and CDR2 as YDEGEE. The CDR3 protein is CASSFDNSPLHF. The CDR3 DNA reads TGTGCCAGCAGCTTCGACAATTCACCCCTCCACTTT.

Many counts were recorded for this clonotype. The J gene is TRBJ1-1, the V gene TRBV5-1, with TRBD1 as a possible D gene (5 bases). V lost 4 bases to trimming and J lost 2 bases, with 12 bases between them. The CDR3 covers 14 residues. Germline loops: CDR1 SGHRS, CDR2 YFSETQ. In nucleotides, the CDR3 is TGCGCCAGCAGCCAAGGGACGGCAAACACTGAAGCTTTCTTT. It yields the protein CASSQGTANTEAFF.

V usage is TRBV27 and J usage is TRBJ2-7; 7 nucleotides align to TRBD2. Germline trimming cut 6 bases from V and 1 base from J; bases unmatched to any gene: 15. This CDR3 is built from 17 residues. Germline lookup yields CDR1 MNHEY and CDR2 SMNVEV (reference sequence). The CDR3: CASSPTRGGPRSYEQYF. The CDR3 DNA reads as TGTGCCAGCAGCCCCACGAGGGGAGGGCCTCGGTCCTACGAGCAGTACTTC.

In its sample, this clonotype was seen a few times. The genes are TRBV6-5 and TRBJ1-5, with TRBD1 matching over 10 bases. The CDR3 length is 14 residues. CDR1 and CDR2 from the germline V gene are MNHEY and SVGAGI. V gave up 4 bases and J gave up 6 bases; unmatched junction bases: 3. For the CDR3, the DNA is TGTGCCAGCAGTTCGACAGGGGGCCTTCAGCCCCAGCATTTT. Translating gives CASSSTGGLQPQHF.

This clonotype was detected once. This may be a read error, as it is one base from a much larger clone. The CDR3 loop is CASSVEGSYGYTF. The DNA for the CDR3 is TGTGCCAGCAGCGTAGAGGGGAGCTATGGCTACACCTTC. This rearrangement joins TRBV9 to TRBJ1-2; tentatively, D is TRBD1 (5 bases). The CDR3 has 13 amino acids. Germline V gene lookup returns CDR1 SGDLS and CDR2 YYNGEE. V was shortened by 0 bases and J by 4 bases, with 7 bases between the two germline ends.

This clonotype occurred a few times. The rearrangement links TRBV6-1 to TRBJ2-2, with 11 bases aligning to TRBD2. This CDR3 has 18 residues. CDR1 is MNHNS, CDR2 SASEGT, per germline. Germline trimming cut 0 bases from V and 1 base from J; bases unmatched to any gene: 4. CDR3 DNA sequence: TGTGCCAGCAGTGAAGCGCCCGGACTAGCGGGGAACACCGGGGAGCTGTTTTTT. Translation: CASSEAPGLAGNTGELFF.

This clonotype was counted many times. The rearrangement uses TRBV20-1 and TRBJ2-5; D not resolved. CDR3 length equals 11 residues. V lost 6 bases and J 1 base, leaving 6 bases between the germline ends. The germline gives CDR1 DFQATT, CDR2 SNEGSKA (reference sequence). This chain's CDR3 is CSAAFQETQYF. As DNA, the CDR3 is TGCAGTGCAGCGTTCCAAGAGACCCAGTACTTC.

This clonotype has only a few counts. The chain joins TRBV9 to TRBJ2-3; D not resolved. Germline assignment: CDR1 SGDLS and CDR2 YYNGEE. The length of the CDR3 is 15 residues. Deletions cut 3 bases from V and 0 bases from J, with 11 bases between. The CDR3 reads CASSAPTLSTDTQYF. CDR3 nucleotides: TGTGCCAGCAGCGCTCCGACCCTGAGCACAGATACGCAGTATTTT.

This chain links TRBV6-6 with TRBJ1-2; TRBD1 matches at 8 bases. The CDR3 contains 17 residues. The J segment lost 2 bases and the V segment lost 2 bases, leaving 10 bases of the junction unmatched. The germline V gene has CDR1 MNHNY and CDR2 SVGAGI (reference sequence). This CDR3 reads CASSYASRQGKNYGYTF. The CDR3 bases are TGTGCCAGCAGTTACGCCTCGAGACAGGGGAAGAACTATGGCTACACCTTC.

Note on this clonotype: This may be a read error: a much more frequent sequence differs by one nucleotide. This sequence joins TRBV7-6 and TRBJ2-7, with D unclear. This CDR3 contains 14 residues. CDR1 is SGHVS, CDR2 FNYEAQ, per germline. V lost 7 bases, J lost 5 bases, and 18 bases lay in between. The CDR3, as DNA: TGTGCCAGCAAGCCATATGACACGGCCCACGAGCAGTACTTC. Translated: CASKPYDTAHEQYF.

As regards this clonotype: A read error may explain this, as a much larger clone is one base away. The V gene is TRBV19, the J gene TRBJ1-1; 7 bases match TRBD1. This CDR3 spans 14 amino acids. In germline, CDR1 is LNHDA, CDR2 SQIVND (reference sequence). CDR3 bases: TGTGCCGGTAGTCCCAGGGGGTGGGACACTGAAGCTTTCTTT. This translates into CAGSPRGWDTEAFF.

The rearrangement joins TRBV7-2 to TRBJ2-5; either TRBD1 or TRBD2 may fit D (6 bases each). This CDR3 comprises 12 residues. Germline loops: CDR1 SGHTA, CDR2 FQGNSA. The CDR3: CAHPGAVETQYF. The DNA for the CDR3 is TGTGCTCACCCGGGGGCGGTGGAGACCCAGTACTTC. The whole variable domain, remainder taken from reference TRBV7-2 and TRBJ2-5, is GAGVSQSPSNKVTEKGKDVELRCDPISGHTALYWYRQSLGQGLEFLIYFQGNSAPDKSGLPSDRFSAERTGGSVSTLTIQRTQQEDSAVYLCAHPGAVETQYFGPGTRLLVL.